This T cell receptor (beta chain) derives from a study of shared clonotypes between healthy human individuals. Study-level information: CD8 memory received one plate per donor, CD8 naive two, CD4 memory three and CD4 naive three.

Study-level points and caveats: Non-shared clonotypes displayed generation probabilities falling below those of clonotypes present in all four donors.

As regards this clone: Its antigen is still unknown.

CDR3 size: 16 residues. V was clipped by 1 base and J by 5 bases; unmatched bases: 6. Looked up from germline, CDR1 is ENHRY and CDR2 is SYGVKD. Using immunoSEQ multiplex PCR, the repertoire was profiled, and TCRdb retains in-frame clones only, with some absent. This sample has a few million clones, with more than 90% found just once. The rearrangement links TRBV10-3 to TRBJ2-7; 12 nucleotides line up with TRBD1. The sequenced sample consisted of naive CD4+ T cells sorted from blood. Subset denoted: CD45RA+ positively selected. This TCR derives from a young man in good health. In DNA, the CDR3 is TGTGCCATCAGTGAGTGGGGACAGGGGGCTTCAGACGAGCAGTACTTC. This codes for CAISEWGQGASDEQYF.